This TCR beta chain was sequenced for a study of control samples from healthy donors and cancer patients. The ends lost 7 bases at V and 8 bases at J; junction bases unmatched: 13. Germline V lookup: CDR1 SNHLY, CDR2 FYNNEI. This CDR3 has 15 residues. Assay used: immunoSEQ multiplex PCR; TCRdb lists only in-frame clones, some missing. The sample lists roughly 88,000 clones, about 89% seen once, with 0.92% in the top ten. The sequencing sample was made of blood. The sequence was collected from a woman in her 30s in good health. The chain links TRBV2 to TRBJ1-2; 10 bases line up with TRBD1. In nucleotides, the CDR3 is TGTGCCAGCAAAGGGACAGGGGCGTTAGGAGAAGGCTACACCTTC. Translated: CASKGTGALGEGYTF.